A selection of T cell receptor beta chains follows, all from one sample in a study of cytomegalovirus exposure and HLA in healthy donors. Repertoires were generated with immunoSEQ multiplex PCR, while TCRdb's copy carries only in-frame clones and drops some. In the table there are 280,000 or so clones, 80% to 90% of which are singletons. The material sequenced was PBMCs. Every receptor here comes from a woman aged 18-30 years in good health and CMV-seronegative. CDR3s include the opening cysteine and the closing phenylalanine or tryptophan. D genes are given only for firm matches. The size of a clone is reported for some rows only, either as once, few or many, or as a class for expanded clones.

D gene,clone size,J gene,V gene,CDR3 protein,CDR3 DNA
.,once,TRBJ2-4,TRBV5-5,CASSRLGGSKNIQYF,TGTGCCAGCAGCCGGCTAGGAGGCTCCAAAAACATTCAGTACTTC
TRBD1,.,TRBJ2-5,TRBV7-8,CASSGAGTGRETQYF,TGTGCCAGCAGCGGGGCCGGGACAGGGAGGGAGACCCAGTACTTC
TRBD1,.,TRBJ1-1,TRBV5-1,CASSGVTDRDTEAFF,TGCGCCAGCAGCGGTGTGACGGACAGGGACACTGAAGCTTTCTTT
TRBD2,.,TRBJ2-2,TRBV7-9,CASSLGLETGELFF,TGTGCCAGCAGCTTGGGACTAGAGACCGGGGAGCTGTTTTTT
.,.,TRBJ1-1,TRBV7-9,CASSGVDGVPEAFF,TGTGCCAGCAGCGGTGTGGACGGGGTGCCTGAAGCTTTCTTT
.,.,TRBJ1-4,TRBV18,CASSPTVTTNEKLFF,TGTGCCAGCTCACCTACAGTAACAACTAATGAAAAACTGTTTTTT
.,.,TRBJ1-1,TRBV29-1,CSAPGGEAFF,TGCAGCGCCCCGGGTGGTGAAGCTTTCTTT
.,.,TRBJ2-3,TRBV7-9,CSSSLGGDTQYF,TGTTCCAGCAGCTTAGGCGGAGATACGCAGTATTTT
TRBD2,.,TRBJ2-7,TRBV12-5,CASGLSTGLAGGLYEQYF,TGTGCTAGTGGTTTATCGACGGGACTAGCGGGGGGGCTTTACGAGCAGTACTTC
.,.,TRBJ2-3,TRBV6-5,CASSYEEYTDTQYF,TGTGCCAGCAGTTACGAGGAGTACACAGATACGCAGTATTTT
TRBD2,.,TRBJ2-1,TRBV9,CASSRGTSGGYEQFF,TGTGCCAGCAGCCGAGGGACTAGCGGGGGTTATGAGCAGTTCTTC
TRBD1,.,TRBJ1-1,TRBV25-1,CASSDFSPQGQAFF,TGTGCCAGCAGTGATTTCAGCCCACAGGGGCAAGCTTTCTTT
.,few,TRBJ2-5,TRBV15,CATSRDRGEETQYF,TGTGCCACCAGCAGAGATCGCGGGGAAGAGACCCAGTACTTC
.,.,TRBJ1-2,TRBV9,CASSGTAWGGYGYTF,TGTGCCAGCAGCGGCACGGCGTGGGGAGGGTATGGCTACACCTTC
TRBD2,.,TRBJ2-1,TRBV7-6,CASSGSGVSYNEQFF,TGTGCCAGCAGCGGTAGCGGGGTCTCCTACAATGAGCAGTTCTTC
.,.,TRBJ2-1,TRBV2,CASNREYNEQFF,TGTGCCAGCAACAGAGAGTACAATGAGCAGTTCTTC
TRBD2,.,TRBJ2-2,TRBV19,CASNTPGGASGELFF,TGTGCCAGTAACACCCCGGGGGGGGCTTCCGGGGAGCTGTTTTTT
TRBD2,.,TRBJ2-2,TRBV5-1,CASSRTASGDTGELFF,TGCGCCAGCAGCCGGACGGCTAGCGGGGACACCGGGGAGCTGTTTTTT
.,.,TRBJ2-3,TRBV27,CASSLEGRFTDTQYF,TGTGCCAGCAGTTTGGAGGGCAGATTCACAGATACGCAGTATTTT
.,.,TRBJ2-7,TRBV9,CASTPPRGQIGYEQYF,TGTGCCAGCACACCCCCAAGGGGCCAAATTGGCTACGAGCAGTACTTC
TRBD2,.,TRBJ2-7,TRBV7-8,CASSSGLARSYEQYF,TGTGCCAGCAGCTCGGGACTAGCTAGGAGCTACGAGCAGTACTTC
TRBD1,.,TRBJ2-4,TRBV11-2,CASSSRDSILAKNIQYF,TGTGCCAGCAGCTCCCGGGACAGCATCCTAGCCAAAAACATTCAGTACTTC
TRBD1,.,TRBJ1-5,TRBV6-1,CASSEGGRGSNQPQHF,TGTGCCAGCAGTGAAGGAGGCAGGGGGAGCAATCAGCCCCAGCATTTT
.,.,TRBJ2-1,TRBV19,CASSTGNEQFF,TGTGCCAGTAGTACAGGAAATGAGCAGTTCTTC
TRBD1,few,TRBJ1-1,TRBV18,CASSIQGYTEAFF,TGTGCCAGCTCAATACAGGGGTACACTGAAGCTTTCTTT
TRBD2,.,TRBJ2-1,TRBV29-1,CSVDAGVSYNEQFF,TGCAGCGTTGATGCGGGGGTGTCCTACAATGAGCAGTTCTTC
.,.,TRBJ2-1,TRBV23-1,CASSQVVVRRTLGLNEQFF,TGCGCCAGCAGTCAAGTCGTGGTAAGGAGGACATTGGGACTCAATGAGCAGTTCTTC
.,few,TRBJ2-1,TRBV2,CASREQGDEQFF,TGTGCCAGCAGAGAACAGGGTGATGAGCAGTTCTTC
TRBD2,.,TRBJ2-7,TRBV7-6,CASSLSRISRTGGLAGGYEQYF,TGTGCCAGCAGCTTAAGTCGGATTTCTCGGACAGGGGGACTAGCGGGGGGTTACGAGCAGTACTTC
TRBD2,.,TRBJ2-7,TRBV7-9,CSSSYPTTSADYEQYF,TGTTCCAGCAGCTACCCGACGACTAGCGCCGACTACGAGCAGTACTTC
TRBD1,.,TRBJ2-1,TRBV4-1,CASSPTGTAYNEQFF,TGCGCCAGCAGCCCAACCGGGACAGCCTACAATGAGCAGTTCTTC
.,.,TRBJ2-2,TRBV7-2,CASSPRRGVSNTGELFF,TGTGCCAGCAGCCCGCGGAGGGGCGTGTCGAACACCGGGGAGCTGTTTTTT
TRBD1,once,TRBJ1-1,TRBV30,CAWSTGGEAFF,TGTGCCTGGAGTACAGGGGGAGAAGCTTTCTTT
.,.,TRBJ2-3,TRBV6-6,CASNNRGTDTQYF,TGTGCCAGCAACAACAGGGGCACAGATACGCAGTATTTT
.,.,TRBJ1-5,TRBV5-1,CASSYFPRGRDQPQHF,TGCGCCAGCAGTTACTTCCCCAGGGGACGTGATCAGCCCCAGCATTTT
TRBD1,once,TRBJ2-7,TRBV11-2,CASSVDRGSSYEQYF,TGTGCCAGCAGCGTTGACAGGGGTTCATCCTACGAGCAGTACTTC
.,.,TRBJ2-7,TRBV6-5,CASRTSGSPGEQYF,TGTGCCAGCAGGACCTCAGGGTCCCCAGGCGAGCAGTACTTC
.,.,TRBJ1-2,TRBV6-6,CASSYAEDYGYTF,TGTGCCAGCAGTTACGCAGAAGACTATGGCTACACCTTC
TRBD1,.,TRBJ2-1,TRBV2,CASSPRTRDREYNEQFF,TGTGCCAGCAGTCCTCGAACCCGGGACAGAGAATACAATGAGCAGTTCTTC
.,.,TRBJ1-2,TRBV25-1,CASSDPRGYGYTF,TGTGCCAGCAGTGACCCCAGGGGCTATGGCTACACCTTC
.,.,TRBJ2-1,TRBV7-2,CASSSRGSSYNEQFF,TGTGCCAGCAGCTCACGGGGGAGCTCCTACAATGAGCAGTTCTTC
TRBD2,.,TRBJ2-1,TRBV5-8,CASSLRGLPFNEQFF,TGTGCCAGCAGCTTGAGGGGACTACCCTTCAATGAGCAGTTCTTC
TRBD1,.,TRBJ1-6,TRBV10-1,CASRSTGDSPLHF,TGCGCCAGCAGGTCAACAGGGGATTCACCCCTCCACTTT
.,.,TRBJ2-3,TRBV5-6,CAGSRGNTQYF,TGTGCCGGCAGTCGAGGGAATACGCAGTATTTT
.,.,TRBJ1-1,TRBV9,CASSRAGDTEAFF,TGTGCCAGCAGCCGCGCGGGAGACACTGAAGCTTTCTTT